The 32 T cell receptor beta chains below come from one sample, sequenced in a study of blood T cells in healthy people across ages. The second PCR ran roughly 6 to 11 cycles with a sample-barcoded 5' primer and J-beta primers. TCRdb redid the calling of the 5' RACE reads with MiXCR, one entry per CDR3 protein. The data show approximately 1,100,000 distinct CDR3 sequences, 45% seen once. The source material was blood. These receptor sequences come from a woman in her fifties or sixties in good health.

This clonotype was seen more than once but under ten times. The chain carries TRBV3-1 and TRBJ2-7; tentatively, D is TRBD1 (6 bases). With 6 bases removed from V and 2 bases from J, the gap between germline ends came to 11 bases. The CDR3 spans 13 residues. Germline assignment: CDR1 LGHDT and CDR2 YNNKEL (reference sequence). The CDR3 nucleotides are TGTGCCAGCAGGGACACAGGGACCTACGAGCAGTACTTC. It encodes CASRDTGTYEQYF.

In this sample, this clonotype turned up a few times. The J gene is TRBJ2-1, the V gene TRBV7-3, with TRBD1 matching 11 bases. Germline values: CDR1 SGHTA, CDR2 FQGTGA. The CDR3 covers 18 residues. The V and J ends lost 4 bases and 7 bases, in that order; junction bases with no gene match: 15. The CDR3 nucleotides read TGTGCCAGCAGCTCAAAGTCATGGTCGGGACAGGGGGGGAATGAGCAGTTCTTC. Protein: CASSSKSWSGQGGNEQFF. Based on the CDR3 plus reference TRBV7-3 and TRBJ2-1, the full variable domain is GAGVSQTPSNKVTEKGKYVELRCDPISGHTALYWYRQSLGQGPEFLIYFQGTGAADDSGLPNDRFFAVRPEGSVSTLKIQRTERGDSAVYLCASSSKSWSGQGGNEQFFGPGTRLTVL.

This clonotype has only a few counts. This rearrangement joins TRBV7-2 to TRBJ2-1, with 11 bases identical to TRBD2. With V trimmed by 1 base and J by 3 bases, 14 bases remained unmatched. The CDR3 is 20 residues long. The V gene's germline CDR1 is SGHTA and CDR2 FQGNSA. Here the CDR3 reads CASSLEVGSGRALGYNEQFF. The CDR3 DNA follows: TGTGCCAGCAGCTTAGAGGTCGGTAGCGGGAGGGCATTGGGCTACAATGAGCAGTTCTTC.

This rearrangement joins TRBV20-1 to TRBJ2-4; perhaps TRBD1 as D (6 bases). Deletions cut 5 bases from V and 13 bases from J, with 21 bases between. The CDR3 has 13 residues. From germline, CDR1 is DFQATT and CDR2 SNEGSKA (reference sequence). CDR3 nucleotide sequence: TGCAGTGCTTTTCAGGGGACGATGGAAGAGCAGTACTTC. It is translated as CSAFQGTMEEQYF.

V is TRBV12-3 or TRBV12-4 and J is TRBJ1-1; TRBD1 matches 10 bases. CDR3 length equals 15 residues. V gave up 6 bases and J gave up 5 bases; unmatched junction bases: 9. The CDR3 nucleotides are TGTGCCAGCAGGGGACCGGGACAGGGGAAAACTGAAGCTTTCTTT. Its protein product is CASRGPGQGKTEAFF.

The chain employs TRBV6-5 and TRBJ1-2; 9 bases line up with TRBD1. CDR1 and CDR2 from the germline V gene are MNHEY and SVGAGI. J gave up 4 bases and V 5 bases, and 8 bases lay outside the gene matches. The CDR3 is 15 residues long. The CDR3 DNA is TGTGCCAGCAGTCCGGCCGGGACAGGGACCTATGGCTACACCTTC. Translating it yields CASSPAGTGTYGYTF.

This chain links TRBV5-1 with TRBJ2-5; D not certain. The J call may not be correct, given that the DNA end is closer to TRBJ2-7. The CDR3 runs to 13 residues. Germline V gives CDR1 SGHRS, CDR2 YFSETQ. The CDR3 here is CASSQSLPGEQYF. CDR3 nucleotide sequence: TGCGCCAGCAGCCAATCTCTCCCCGGCGAGCAGTACTTC.

The chain links TRBV6-2 or TRBV6-3 to TRBJ1-1; D unresolved. Germline V gives CDR1 MNHEY, CDR2 SVGEGT. This CDR3 contains 11 residues. Trimming left V 9 bases short and J 7 bases short, with 12 bases between. CDR3 nucleotides: TGTGCCAGTGCACGGGCCCTTGAAGCTTTCTTT. Protein: CASARALEAFF.

This clonotype was seen repeatedly, ten times or more. J is TRBJ2-3 and V is TRBV18; D is unresolved. The CDR3 sequence is 12 residues long. Germline CDR1 and CDR2: KGHSH and LQKENI. The V gene lost 8 bases and the J gene lost 6 bases, with 12 bases spanning the gap. The CDR3 DNA is TGTGCCAGCAGCCCCGGCTTGGATACGCAGTATTTT. The encoded protein is CASSPGLDTQYF.

A note on this clonotype: A read error is possible here, since a much larger clone lies one base away. Written as DNA, the CDR3 is TGCGCCAGCAGCGGGGACTACGGGCAGTACTTC. It is translated as CASSGDYGQYF. The rearrangement uses TRBV5-1 and TRBJ2-7; 7 positions agree with TRBD2. Germline V CDR1 and CDR2: SGHRS, YFSETQ. CDR3 size: 11 residues.

This clonotype was counted a few times. J is TRBJ2-2 and V is TRBV20-1; tentatively, D is TRBD2 (6 bases). Germline CDR1 and CDR2: DFQATT and SNEGSKA (reference sequence). V lost 0 bases and J 0 bases, leaving 17 bases between the germline ends. The CDR3 contains 18 residues. The CDR3 loop reads CSARERRGKRANTGELFF. As DNA, the CDR3 is TGCAGTGCTAGAGAGAGGAGGGGTAAGCGGGCGAACACCGGGGAGCTGTTTTTT.

The table lists this clonotype with a few counts. The chain employs TRBV7-9 and TRBJ2-1; D call uncertain. CDR1 and CDR2 from the germline V gene are SEHNR and FQNEAQ (reference sequence). CDR3 length: 11 residues. The V and J ends lost 7 bases and 6 bases respectively, with 7 bases between them. The CDR3 coding sequence is TGTGCCAGCATGACTGGCAATGAGCAGTTCTTC. Protein sequence: CASMTGNEQFF.

V usage is TRBV5-1 and J usage is TRBJ2-2; TRBD2 matches 13 bases. The CDR3 spans 17 residues. The germline CDR1 and CDR2 sequences are SGHRS and YFSETQ. Trimming removed 4 bases from V and 4 bases from J; junction bases left unmatched: 7. The CDR3 DNA reads as TGCGCCAGCAGCCCCGGACTAGCGGGAGATGGCACCGGGGAGCTGTTTTTT. Translation: CASSPGLAGDGTGELFF. The full variable domain, completed using reference TRBV5-1 and TRBJ2-2, is KAGVTQTPRYLIKTRGQQVTLSCSPISGHRSVSWYQQTPGQGLQFLFEYFSETQRNKGNFPGRFSGRQFSNSRSEMNVSTLELGDSALYLCASSPGLAGDGTGELFFGEGSRLTVL.

This clonotype was seen more than once but under ten times. The chain carries TRBV12-3 or TRBV12-4 and TRBJ1-5; D call uncertain. CDR3 size: 17 residues. V was cut by 1 base and J by 0 bases, with 13 bases left in between. The CDR3 nucleotides are TGTGCCAGCAGTTTAGGCAGGATGGGCTATAGCAATCAGCCCCAGCATTTT. Protein: CASSLGRMGYSNQPQHF.

The chain couples TRBV5-1 to TRBJ2-5; TRBD1 agrees at 7 bases. Germline values: CDR1 SGHRS, CDR2 YFSETQ. V was pared by 4 bases and J by 5 bases, with 5 bases of the junction left unmatched. This CDR3 is 13 amino acids long. As DNA, the CDR3 is TGCGCCAGCAGCACTGACAGGGTGGAGACCCAGTACTTC. This translates into CASSTDRVETQYF.

The rearrangement uses TRBV20-1 and TRBJ1-4, with D perhaps TRBD1 (5 bases). The V gene lost 6 bases and the J gene lost 8 bases, with 16 bases spanning the gap. The germline V gene has CDR1 DFQATT and CDR2 SNEGSKA (reference sequence). CDR3 length: 13 residues. The CDR3 loop is CSARALGTEKLFF. The CDR3, as DNA: TGCAGTGCCAGGGCCCTCGGGACGGAAAAACTGTTTTTT.

This chain joins TRBV6-1 and TRBJ2-7; the match to TRBD1 covers 9 bases. The DNA end lines up better with TRBJ2-5; the J call may be wrong. Per germline, CDR1 MNHNS and CDR2 SASEGT. The CDR3 is 18 amino acids. CDR3 nucleotide sequence: TGTGCCAGCAGTGAAATAGGACTGGGACAGGGTAAATTGGAGACCCAGTACTTC. This gives the protein CASSEIGLGQGKLETQYF.

About this clonotype: Compared with germline, one end of the junction differs, possibly owing to a read error. V usage is TRBV29-1 and J usage is TRBJ2-3; maybe TRBD1 (5 bases). Germline values: CDR1 SQVTM, CDR2 ANQGSEA. This CDR3 region has 12 residues. The CDR3 here is CSAEAGTGTQYF. CDR3 nucleotides: TGCAGCGCCGAAGCCGGCACAGGTACGCAGTATTTT.

This clonotype was seen only a few times. The J gene is TRBJ2-4, the V gene TRBV29-1, with a weak D call TRBD2 (5 bases). CDR3 length: 18 residues. CDR1 and CDR2 (germline): SQVTM, ANQGSEA. Trimming took off 6 bases at V and 5 bases at J, with 29 bases between the two ends. The CDR3 loop is CSVRSLYRDAIGENIQYF. CDR3 coding DNA: TGCAGCGTCAGATCATTATACCGGGATGCCATTGGGGAAAACATTCAGTACTTC.

This clonotype was seen a handful of times. The chain links TRBV4-1 to TRBJ2-6, with a tentative D call TRBD2 (6 bases). V was shortened by 0 bases and J by 7 bases, with 13 bases between the two germline ends. Germline loops: CDR1 MGHRA, CDR2 YSYEKL. The CDR3 consists of 16 residues. The DNA for the CDR3 is TGCGCCAGCAGCCAAGAAAGGTCCGGGGGAGCCAACGTCCTGACTTTC. Amino acids: CASSQERSGGANVLTF.

Only a few counts were recorded for this clonotype. CDR3 DNA: TGTGCCAGCAGTCCCCTGGTTGACTGGGGCGGTCAAGAGACCCAGTACTTC. Translating it yields CASSPLVDWGGQETQYF. The chain is built from TRBV28 and TRBJ2-5, with a tentative D call TRBD1 (5 bases). Trimming took off 5 bases at V and 2 bases at J, with 21 bases between the two ends. Germline V CDR1 and CDR2: MDHEN, SYDVKM. The CDR3 has 17 residues. Full variable domain (remainder filled in from reference TRBV28 and TRBJ2-5): DVKVTQSSRYLVKRTGEKVFLECVQDMDHENMFWYRQDPGLGLRLIYFSYDVKMKEKGDIPEGYSVSREKKERFSLILESASTNQTSMYLCASSPLVDWGGQETQYFGPGTRLLVL.

For the CDR3, the DNA is TGCAGTGCTATAGCGGGAGGGGCAGATACGCAGTATTTT. Translated, it gives CSAIAGGADTQYF. The V and J genes are TRBV20-1 and TRBJ2-3; TRBD2 agrees at 11 bases. This CDR3 is built from 13 residues. The germline V gene encodes CDR1 DFQATT and CDR2 SNEGSKA (reference sequence). The junction had 1 base not matched to a gene; V was cut back by 4 bases and J by 4 bases.

The rearrangement links TRBV20-1 to TRBJ2-7; 8 positions match TRBD2. The J call may be faulty, since TRBJ2-5 better matches the DNA end. This CDR3 spans 15 amino acids. The germline CDR1 and CDR2 sequences are DFQATT and SNEGSKA (reference sequence). CDR3 protein: CSAAQVSSGGETQYF. The CDR3 DNA sequence: TGCAGTGCAGCCCAGGTGTCCTCGGGAGGGGAGACCCAGTACTTC.

This rearrangement joins TRBV6-1 to TRBJ1-5; maybe TRBD1 (5 bases). V was shortened by 3 bases and J by 8 bases, with 11 bases between the two germline ends. Germline assignment: CDR1 MNHNS and CDR2 SASEGT. The CDR3 covers 13 residues. The CDR3 region has the DNA TGTGCCAGCAGTGATGGGGGTCAGGAGCCCCAGCATTTT. Amino acid sequence: CASSDGGQEPQHF.

The V call is TRBV9, the J call TRBJ2-3; TRBD2 agrees at 11 bases. CDR1 and CDR2 from the germline V gene are SGDLS and YYNGEE. The V segment lost 3 bases and the J segment 1 base; nucleotides outside the gene matches: 1. The CDR3 is 15 amino acids. CDR3 sequence (DNA): TGTGCCAGCAGCGGTAGCGGGGGGGGCACAGATACGCAGTATTTT. Protein sequence: CASSGSGGGTDTQYF. Full variable domain (remainder filled in from reference TRBV9 and TRBJ2-3): DSGVTQTPKHLITATGQRVTLRCSPRSGDLSVYWYQQSLDQGLQFLIQYYNGEERAKGNILERFSAQQFPDLHSELNLSSLELGDSALYFCASSGSGGGTDTQYFGPGTRLTVL.

The rearrangement uses TRBV18 and TRBJ1-5; D gene ambiguous. This CDR3 is built from 14 residues. Germline CDR1 KGHSH, CDR2 LQKENI. Trimming removed 3 bases from V and 8 bases from J, with 14 bases in between. DNA for the CDR3: TGTGCCAGCTCACCCGGCAGCCGGGTAAAGCCCCAGCATTTT. Amino acids: CASSPGSRVKPQHF.

The chain is built from TRBV21-1 and TRBJ2-1; the table's D call of TRBD2 was not tested on the DNA. TRBV21-1 is a listed pseudogene. There are 16 residues in the CDR3. CDR3 DNA sequence: TGTGCCAGCAGCAACTACGGCCGGGGGGGTTGGAATGAGCAGTTCTTC. It is translated as CASSNYGRGGWNEQFF.

This rearrangement joins TRBV27 to TRBJ2-7; D tentatively reads TRBD1 or TRBD2 (5 bases each). Germline assignment: CDR1 MNHEY and CDR2 SMNVEV (reference sequence). The CDR3 contains 15 residues. With 2 bases removed from V and 2 bases from J, the gap between germline ends came to 13 bases. Here the CDR3 reads CASSLRDPGTYEQYF. The CDR3 coding sequence is TGTGCCAGCAGTTTAAGGGACCCGGGGACCTACGAGCAGTACTTC.

The rearrangement uses TRBV12-3 or TRBV12-4 and TRBJ2-5, with D perhaps matching TRBD1 or TRBD2 (5 bases each). V lost 6 bases to trimming and J lost 11 bases, with 16 bases between them. This CDR3 region has 12 residues. CDR3 DNA: TGTGCCAGCAGACTAGGGACCAATGAGCAGTACTTC. This gives the protein CASRLGTNEQYF.

The rearrangement links TRBV29-1 to TRBJ1-2; D not certain. Germline V gives CDR1 SQVTM, CDR2 ANQGSEA. V lost 6 bases and J lost 2, with 22 bases in between. This CDR3 spans 16 amino acids. DNA of the CDR3: TGCAGCGTCCTGAGCGACCTAGATGAGAGGAACTATGGCTACACCTTC. It translates to CSVLSDLDERNYGYTF. Combining the CDR3 with reference TRBV29-1 and TRBJ1-2 gives the whole variable domain SAVISQKPSRDICQRGTSLTIQCQVDSQVTMMFWYRQQPGQSLTLIATANQGSEATYESGFVIDKFPISRPNLTFSTLTVSNMSPEDSSIYLCSVLSDLDERNYGYTFGSGTRLTVV.

The count of this clonotype is one. CDR3 region: CASSQVRALHYEQYF. The CDR3 DNA sequence: TGCGCCAGCAGCCAAGTAAGGGCACTTCACTACGAGCAGTACTTC. This chain joins TRBV4-1 and TRBJ2-7; D gene ambiguous. CDR3 length equals 15 residues. Trimming removed 1 base at V and 3 bases at J, with 13 bases between. The germline gives CDR1 MGHRA, CDR2 YSYEKL.

The chain joins TRBV12-3 or TRBV12-4 to TRBJ2-7, with D unresolved. The tail of the sequence fits TRBJ2-5 better, so the J call may be wrong. The CDR3 totals 14 residues. The CDR3 sequence: CASSLGPYGETQYF. Here the CDR3 DNA reads TGTGCCAGCAGTTTAGGTCCGTACGGGGAGACCCAGTACTTC.